A selection of T cell receptor beta chains follows, all from one sample in a study of T cells in Graves' hyperthyroidism and ophthalmopathy. TCRdb processed the multiplex PCR reads anew with MiXCR; each CDR3 protein has one entry. The table has 500,000 or so distinct CDR3 sequences, roughly 17% seen once. Material for sequencing was blood. The receptors shown here come from a woman younger than 35 with Graves' ophthalmopathy. CDR3s include the opening cysteine and the closing phenylalanine or tryptophan. A D gene is named only where the DNA matches it firmly. The size field is filled for only some rows; it gives once, few, many or a size class.

>TRBV6-2/TRBV6-3|-|many|TRBJ1-1|13
TGTGCCAGCGTCGATCGGGGGGGCACTGAAGCTTTCTTT
CASVDRGGTEAFF
>TRBV10-3|TRBD2|-|TRBJ2-7|12
TGTGCCGCCCAACGGCTGGGAGGGGAGCAGTACTTC
CAAQRLGGEQYF
>TRBV28|-|-|TRBJ1-5|16
TGTGCCAGCAGTACAACGACAGCCGCCGCGAATCAGCCCCAGCATTTT
CASSTTTAAANQPQHF
>TRBV6-1|-|many|TRBJ2-5|16
TGTGCCAGCAGCCGCGCCGGGGACGCGGACAAGGGGGGGGAGTACTTC
CASSRAGDADKGGEYF
>TRBV28|TRBD2|many|TRBJ2-2|13
TGTGCCAGTAGTTGGACTAGCACCGGGGAGCTGTTTTTT
CASSWTSTGELFF
>TRBV4-2|-|-|TRBJ1-1|15
TGTGCCAGCAGCCAAATCATACAGGTAGACACTGAAGCTTTCTTT
CASSQIIQVDTEAFF
>TRBV3-1|-|many|TRBJ2-4|14
TGTGCCAGCAGCCCAGCGGGAGCCAAAAACATTCAGTACTTC
CASSPAGAKNIQYF
>TRBV7-6|-|few|TRBJ1-5|14
TGTGCCAGCAGCCCATCCCCGGGCAATCAGCCCCAGCATTTT
CASSPSPGNQPQHF
>TRBV7-2|-|many|TRBJ2-3|15
TGTGCCAGCAGCTATCAGGGTGTTGGCACAGATACGCAGTATTTT
CASSYQGVGTDTQYF
>TRBV7-2|-|few|TRBJ1-1|15
TGTGCCAGCAGCCGACACGACACTAGGGGTATTGAAGCTTTCTTT
CASSRHDTRGIEAFF
>TRBV6-5|-|few|TRBJ2-2|15
TGTGCCAGCAGTTACAGGCAGCACGGGGCCGGGGAGCTGTTTTTT
CASSYRQHGAGELFF
>TRBV9|-|-|TRBJ2-5|13
TGTGCCAGCAGCGTAGATGGGGGAGAGACCCAGTACTTC
CASSVDGGETQYF
>TRBV25-1|-|-|TRBJ2-3|14
TGTGCCAGCAGTGTTCCCCAGGCCACAGATACGCAGTATTTT
CASSVPQATDTQYF
>TRBV10-3|-|many|TRBJ2-2|16
TGTGCCATCAGTGAGGGGGCAAGGCCGGACACCGGGGAGCTGTTTTTT
CAISEGARPDTGELFF
>TRBV29-1|-|many|TRBJ2-1|13
TGCAGCGTTGAAGAGTGGGACACCAATGAGCAGTTCTTC
CSVEEWDTNEQFF
>TRBV11-2|TRBD2|many|TRBJ2-3|23
TGTGCCAGCAGCCCCCGGAGGCGGGGGGGCCTCCGCATCGGCGCCAAGACGACAGATACGCAGTATTTT
CASSPRRRGGLRIGAKTTDTQYF
>TRBV4-3|-|few|TRBJ2-2|14
TGCGCCAGCAGCCAGACAGCGAACACCGGGGAGCTGTTTTTT
CASSQTANTGELFF
>TRBV29-1|-|many|TRBJ1-2|11
TGCAGCGTTGATGAGGGGGAGGGCTACACCTTC
CSVDEGEGYTF
>TRBV20-1|TRBD2|many|TRBJ2-1|15
TGCAGTGCTTCACCTCTAGCGGGAGAGACGGATGAGCAGTTCTTC
CSASPLAGETDEQFF
>TRBV5-1|-|many|TRBJ1-1|14
TGCGCCAGCAGTTGGGGGGTGATGAACACTGAAGCTTTCTTT
CASSWGVMNTEAFF
>TRBV29-1|-|-|TRBJ2-1|10
TGCAGCGCCTGGGGGAATGAGCAGTTCTTC
CSAWGNEQFF
>TRBV29-1|TRBD1|-|TRBJ2-5|13
TGCAGCGCTCAGGACAGGGGGTGGGAGACCCAGTACTTC
CSAQDRGWETQYF
>TRBV6-1|-|many|TRBJ2-7|16
TGTGCCAGCAGTGACGAAGGTGGGGCACAATCCTACGAGCAGTACTTC
CASSDEGGAQSYEQYF
>TRBV3-1|-|-|TRBJ2-3|16
TGTGCCAGCAGCCAAGAAACGGCGGGAAACACAGATACGCAGTATTTT
CASSQETAGNTDTQYF
>TRBV4-3|-|-|TRBJ1-5|19
TGCGCCAGCAGCCAAGATTTAGGCTGGGCAGATTATAGCAATCAGCCCCAGCATTTT
CASSQDLGWADYSNQPQHF
>TRBV7-2|TRBD2|-|TRBJ2-1|19
TGTGCCAGCAGCTTAAAAACCCCCCGTTGGGTAGCGGGAGTTAATGAGCAGTTCTTC
CASSLKTPRWVAGVNEQFF
>TRBV11-2|TRBD1|many|TRBJ1-1|15
TGTGCCAGCAGCGAGACAGGGGTTGGCTCCACTGAAGCTTTCTTT
CASSETGVGSTEAFF
>TRBV28|-|many|TRBJ1-5|14
TGTGCCAGCAGTTTATTGTCCGGGAATCAGCCCCAGCATTTT
CASSLLSGNQPQHF
>TRBV6-1|TRBD2|few|TRBJ2-2|17
TGTGCCAGCGGTCAGCGGGGGGGCCTTGTTTACACCGGGGAGCTGTTTTTT
CASGQRGGLVYTGELFF
>TRBV6-5|-|few|TRBJ2-2|15
TGTGCCAGCAGTTTAGGACACGCTAACACCGGGGAGCTGTTTTTT
CASSLGHANTGELFF
>TRBV9|-|-|TRBJ1-1|17
TGTGCCAGCAGCCCCCGAGCGTGGGTTGACAGGAACACTGAAGCTTTCTTT
CASSPRAWVDRNTEAFF
>TRBV20-1|-|-|TRBJ2-5|14
TGCAGTGCTAGACCCCGGACACCGCGGGAGACCCAGTACTTC
CSARPRTPRETQYF
>TRBV10-3|TRBD2|-|TRBJ2-1|20
TGTGCCATCAGAACAGATCCTGGGACTAGCGGCGGGGGAACCTACAATGAGCAGTTCTTC
CAIRTDPGTSGGGTYNEQFF
>TRBV5-4|-|many|TRBJ1-1|13
TGTGCCAGCACATTCCTCGAGGGCCCTGAAGCTTTCTTT
CASTFLEGPEAFF
>TRBV29-1|-|-|TRBJ2-7|13
TGCAGCGTTTTCAGACAGGACTCCTACGAGCAGTACTTC
CSVFRQDSYEQYF
>TRBV6-2/TRBV6-3|-|-|TRBJ2-7|15
TGTGCCAGCAGTTTTCGACAGGGAGGAGGATACGAGCAGTACTTC
CASSFRQGGGYEQYF
>TRBV7-3|TRBD1|once|TRBJ2-1|14
TGTGCCAGCAGCTTAAAGGGACAGGGATTTCGGAAGTTCTTC
CASSLKGQGFRKFF
>TRBV28|TRBD1|-|TRBJ2-2|14
TGTGCCAGCAGTCCTAGGGGGCTAGCCGGGGAGCTGTTTTTT
CASSPRGLAGELFF
>TRBV28|-|many|TRBJ1-3|17
TGTGCCAGCAGTTTGGGAAAGGGCAGTTCCCCTGGAAACACCATATATTTT
CASSLGKGSSPGNTIYF
>TRBV28|-|-|TRBJ1-3|14
TGTGCCAGCAGTTTTCGACAGAGTGGAAACACCATATATTTT
CASSFRQSGNTIYF
>TRBV5-1|TRBD1|few|TRBJ1-1|16
TGCGCCAGCAGCTCAACCGGACAGGTTTCGAACACTGAAGCTTTCTTT
CASSSTGQVSNTEAFF
>TRBV5-6|-|-|TRBJ1-6|15
TGTGCCAGCAGCTTACCCGGGGACTATAATTCACCCCTCCACTTT
CASSLPGDYNSPLHF
>TRBV7-9|-|many|TRBJ2-5|14
TGTGCCAGCAGCTTAAGACCTGGGCAAGAGACCCAGTACTTC
CASSLRPGQETQYF
>TRBV7-2|-|many|TRBJ2-5|13
TGTGCCAGCAGCCCTGGGACCGGAAAGACCCAGTACTTC
CASSPGTGKTQYF
>TRBV27|-|-|TRBJ1-5|12
TGTGCCAGCAGTTTCAGGGGTCGGCCCCAGCATTTT
CASSFRGRPQHF
>TRBV6-1|TRBD1|-|TRBJ2-6|18
TGTGCCAGCACCCGGACAGGGGGCTCTTTCTCTGGGGCCAACGTCCTGACTTTC
CASTRTGGSFSGANVLTF
>TRBV12-5|-|many|TRBJ1-1|16
TGTGCTAGTGGTTTGTATGTGATCGCTGGGTTCACTGAAGCTTTCTTT
CASGLYVIAGFTEAFF
>TRBV19|-|-|TRBJ1-1|17
TGTGCCAGTAGTACCGGCGGGGCAGTTACCCCCGGCACTGAAGCTTTCTTT
CASSTGGAVTPGTEAFF
>TRBV12-3/TRBV12-4|-|many|TRBJ1-1|16
TGTGCCAGCAGTTTTGGGCAGGGAATCATGAACACTGAAGCTTTCTTT
CASSFGQGIMNTEAFF
>TRBV10-3|TRBD1|few|TRBJ1-2|15
TGTGCCATCAGTGACCCGGGACAGGGGGCCGATGGCTACACCTTC
CAISDPGQGADGYTF
>TRBV29-1|-|-|TRBJ1-1|16
TGCGGCGTCGCAGGTGGGGGGAAGGGGTCAGACACTGAAGCTTTCTTT
CGVAGGGKGSDTEAFF
>TRBV7-8|-|many|TRBJ1-2|12
TGTGCCAGCAGCTTAGTAGGGAGTGGCTACACCTTC
CASSLVGSGYTF
>TRBV2|TRBD2|many|TRBJ2-7|14
TGTGCCAGCATTAGGGGACTAGCGGGAGTTGAGCAGTACTTC
CASIRGLAGVEQYF
>TRBV5-4|-|few|TRBJ1-1|14
TGTGCCAGCAGCTTCATAGGGCCGAACACTGAAGCTTTCTTT
CASSFIGPNTEAFF
>TRBV4-2|TRBD1|few|TRBJ1-1|16
TGTGCCAGCAGCCGGACCTTACAGGGGGGTGGGACTGAAGCTTTCTTT
CASSRTLQGGGTEAFF